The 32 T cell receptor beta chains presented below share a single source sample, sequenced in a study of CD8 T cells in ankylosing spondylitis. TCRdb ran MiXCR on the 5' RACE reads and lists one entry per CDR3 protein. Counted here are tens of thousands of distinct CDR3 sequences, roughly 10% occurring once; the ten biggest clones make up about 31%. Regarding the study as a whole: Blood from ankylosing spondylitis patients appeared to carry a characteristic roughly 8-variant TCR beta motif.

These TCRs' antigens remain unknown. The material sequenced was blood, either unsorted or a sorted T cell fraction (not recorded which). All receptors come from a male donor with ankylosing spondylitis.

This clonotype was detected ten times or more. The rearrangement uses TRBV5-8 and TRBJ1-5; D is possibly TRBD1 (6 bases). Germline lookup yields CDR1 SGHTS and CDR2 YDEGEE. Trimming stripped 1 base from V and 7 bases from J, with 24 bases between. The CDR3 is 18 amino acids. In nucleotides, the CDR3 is TGTGCCAGCAGCTTGAGGCCCTACAGGGATTCCTCGGGACAGCCCCAGCATTTT. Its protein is CASSLRPYRDSSGQPQHF.

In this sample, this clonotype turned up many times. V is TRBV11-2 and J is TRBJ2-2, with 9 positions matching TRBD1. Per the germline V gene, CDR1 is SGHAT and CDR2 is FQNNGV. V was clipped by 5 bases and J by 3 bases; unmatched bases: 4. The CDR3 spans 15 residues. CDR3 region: CASSPGTGYTGELFF. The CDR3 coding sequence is TGTGCCAGCAGCCCCGGGACAGGGTACACCGGGGAGCTGTTTTTT. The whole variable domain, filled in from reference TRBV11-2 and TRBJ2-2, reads EAGVAQSPRYKIIEKRQSVAFWCNPISGHATLYWYQQILGQGPKLLIQFQNNGVVDDSQLPKDRFSAERLKGVDSTLKIQPAKLEDSAVYLCASSPGTGYTGELFFGEGSRLTVL.

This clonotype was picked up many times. CDR3 region: CASSLTGETYEQYF. DNA of the CDR3: TGTGCCAGCAGCTTGACAGGGGAAACCTACGAGCAGTACTTC. The genes are TRBV13 and TRBJ2-7; 8 nucleotides match TRBD1. The V gene end was trimmed by 3 bases and the J gene end by 2 bases; junction bases not matched to a gene: 3. The CDR3 runs to 14 residues. Germline-derived CDR1 and CDR2 are PRHDT and FYEKMQ (reference sequence).

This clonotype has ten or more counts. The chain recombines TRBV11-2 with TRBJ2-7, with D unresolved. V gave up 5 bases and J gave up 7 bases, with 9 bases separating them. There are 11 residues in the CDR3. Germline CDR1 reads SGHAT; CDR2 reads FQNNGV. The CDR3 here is CASSRTWEQYF. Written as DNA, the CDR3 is TGTGCCAGCAGCCGTACTTGGGAGCAGTACTTC.

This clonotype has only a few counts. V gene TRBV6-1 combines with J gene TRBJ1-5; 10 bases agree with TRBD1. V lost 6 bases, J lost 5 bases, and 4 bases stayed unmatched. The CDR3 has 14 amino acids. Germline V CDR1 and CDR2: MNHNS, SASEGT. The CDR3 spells CASRIGTGDQPQHF. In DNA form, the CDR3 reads TGTGCCAGCAGAATCGGGACAGGGGATCAGCCCCAGCATTTT.

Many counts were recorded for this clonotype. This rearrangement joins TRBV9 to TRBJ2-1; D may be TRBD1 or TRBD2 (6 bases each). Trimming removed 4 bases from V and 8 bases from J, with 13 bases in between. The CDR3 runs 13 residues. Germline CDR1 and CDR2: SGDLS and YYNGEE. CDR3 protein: CASSPGGLYEQFF. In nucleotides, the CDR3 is TGTGCCAGCAGCCCTGGGGGGCTCTATGAGCAGTTCTTC.

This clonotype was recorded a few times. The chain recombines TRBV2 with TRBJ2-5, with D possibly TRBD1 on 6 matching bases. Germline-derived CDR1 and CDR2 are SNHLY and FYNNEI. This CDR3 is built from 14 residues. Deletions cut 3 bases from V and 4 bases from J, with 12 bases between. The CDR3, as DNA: TGTGCCAGCAGTGAGGAACAGGGTATAGAGACCCAGTACTTC. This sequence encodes CASSEEQGIETQYF.

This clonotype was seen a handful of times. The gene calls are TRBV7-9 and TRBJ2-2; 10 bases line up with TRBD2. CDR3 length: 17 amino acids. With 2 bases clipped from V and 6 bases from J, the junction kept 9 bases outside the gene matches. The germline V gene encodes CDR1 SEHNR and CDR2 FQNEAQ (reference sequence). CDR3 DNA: TGTGCCAGCAGCTTAATGCAGCGGGAGGGCCGGCCCGGGGAGCTGTTTTTT. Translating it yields CASSLMQREGRPGELFF.

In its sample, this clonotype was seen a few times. The CDR3 DNA follows: TGTGCCAGCAGCCAATACACTAGCCGGGAGAACATTCAGTACTTC. Translated, it gives CASSQYTSRENIQYF. The chain joins TRBV4-2 to TRBJ2-4, with D possibly matching TRBD2 (6 bases). Trimming removed 2 bases from V and 7 bases from J, with 15 bases in between. The CDR3 runs to 15 residues. In germline, CDR1 is LGHNA, CDR2 YNFKEQ.

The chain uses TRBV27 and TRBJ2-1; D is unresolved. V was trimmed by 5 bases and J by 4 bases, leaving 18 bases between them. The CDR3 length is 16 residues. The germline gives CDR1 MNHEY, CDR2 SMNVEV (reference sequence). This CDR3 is CASSPTVGIGYNEQFF. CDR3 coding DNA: TGTGCCAGCAGTCCAACCGTGGGCATCGGTTACAATGAGCAGTTCTTC.

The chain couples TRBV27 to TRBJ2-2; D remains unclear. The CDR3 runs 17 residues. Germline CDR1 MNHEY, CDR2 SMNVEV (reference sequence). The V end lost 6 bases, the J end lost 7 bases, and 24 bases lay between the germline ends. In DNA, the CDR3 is TGTGCCAGCAGCCCTGACAATCCCAGCGACTTGAACGGGGAGCTGTTTTTT. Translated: CASSPDNPSDLNGELFF.

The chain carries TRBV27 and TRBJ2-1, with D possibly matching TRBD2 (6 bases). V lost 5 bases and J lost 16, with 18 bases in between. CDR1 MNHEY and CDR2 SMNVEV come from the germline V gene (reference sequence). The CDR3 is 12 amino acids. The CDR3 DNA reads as TGTGCCAGCAGTCACACTCGGGACTTACAATTCTTC. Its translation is CASSHTRDLQFF.

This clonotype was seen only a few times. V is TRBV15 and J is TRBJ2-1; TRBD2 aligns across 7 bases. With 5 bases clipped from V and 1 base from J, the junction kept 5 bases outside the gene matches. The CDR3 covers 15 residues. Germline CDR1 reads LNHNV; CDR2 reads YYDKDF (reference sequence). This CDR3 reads CATSPGEGSYNEQFF. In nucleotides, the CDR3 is TGTGCCACCAGCCCGGGGGAGGGTTCCTACAATGAGCAGTTCTTC.

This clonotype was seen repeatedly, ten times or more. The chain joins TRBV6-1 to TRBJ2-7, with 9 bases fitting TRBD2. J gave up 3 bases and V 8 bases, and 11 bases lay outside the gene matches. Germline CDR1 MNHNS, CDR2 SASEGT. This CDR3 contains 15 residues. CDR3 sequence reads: CASLGLSGSNYEQYF. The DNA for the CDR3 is TGTGCCAGCTTGGGACTTAGCGGGAGTAACTACGAGCAGTACTTC.

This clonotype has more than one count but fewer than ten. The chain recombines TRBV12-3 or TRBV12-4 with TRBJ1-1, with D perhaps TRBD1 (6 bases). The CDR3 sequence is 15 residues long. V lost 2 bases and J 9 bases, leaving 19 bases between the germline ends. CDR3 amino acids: CASSLWSGERAKAFF. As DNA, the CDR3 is TGTGCCAGCAGTTTATGGTCAGGGGAGAGGGCCAAAGCTTTCTTT.

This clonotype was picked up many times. CDR3 sequence (DNA): TGCGCCAGCAGCTTGAATCTGGGACTAGGTATCTATGAGCAGTTCTTC. It translates to CASSLNLGLGIYEQFF. The chain couples TRBV5-1 to TRBJ2-1, with 8 bases fitting TRBD2. The trim removed 1 base at V and 8 bases at J, leaving 11 bases unmatched. The CDR3 length is 16 residues. CDR1 and CDR2 from the germline V gene are SGHRS and YFSETQ.

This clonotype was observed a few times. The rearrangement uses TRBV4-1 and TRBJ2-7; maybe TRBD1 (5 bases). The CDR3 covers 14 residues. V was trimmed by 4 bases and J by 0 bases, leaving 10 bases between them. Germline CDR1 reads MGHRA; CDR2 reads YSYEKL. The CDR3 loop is CASSPRTLSYEQYF. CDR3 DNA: TGCGCCAGCAGCCCGCGGACACTCTCCTACGAGCAGTACTTC.

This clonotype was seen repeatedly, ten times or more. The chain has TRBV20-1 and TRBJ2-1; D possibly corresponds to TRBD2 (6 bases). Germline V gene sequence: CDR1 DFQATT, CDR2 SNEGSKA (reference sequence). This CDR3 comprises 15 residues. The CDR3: CSASWGEYSYNEQFF. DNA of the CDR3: TGCAGCGCAAGTTGGGGGGAATACTCCTACAATGAGCAGTTCTTC.

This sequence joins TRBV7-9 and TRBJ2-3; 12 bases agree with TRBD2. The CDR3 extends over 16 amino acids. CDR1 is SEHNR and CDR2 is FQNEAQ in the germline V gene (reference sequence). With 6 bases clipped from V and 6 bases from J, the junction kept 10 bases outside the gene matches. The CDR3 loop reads CASSLLAGGPYDTQYF. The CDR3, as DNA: TGTGCCAGCAGTCTTCTAGCGGGAGGGCCATACGATACGCAGTATTTT.

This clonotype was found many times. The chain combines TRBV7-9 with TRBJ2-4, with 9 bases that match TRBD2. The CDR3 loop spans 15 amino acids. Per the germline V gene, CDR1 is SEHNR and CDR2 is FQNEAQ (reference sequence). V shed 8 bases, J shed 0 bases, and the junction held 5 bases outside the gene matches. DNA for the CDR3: TGTGCCAGCGGCTCTAGCGGGGTAGCCAAAAACATTCAGTACTTC. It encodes CASGSSGVAKNIQYF.

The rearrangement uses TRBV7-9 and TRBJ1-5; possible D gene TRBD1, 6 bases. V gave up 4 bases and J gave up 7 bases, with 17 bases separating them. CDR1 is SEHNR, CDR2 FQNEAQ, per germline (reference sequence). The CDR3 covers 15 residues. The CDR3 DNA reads TGTGCCAGCAGCTCAAGCGGGGGGGCCGGGCAGCCCCAGCATTTT. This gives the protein CASSSSGGAGQPQHF.

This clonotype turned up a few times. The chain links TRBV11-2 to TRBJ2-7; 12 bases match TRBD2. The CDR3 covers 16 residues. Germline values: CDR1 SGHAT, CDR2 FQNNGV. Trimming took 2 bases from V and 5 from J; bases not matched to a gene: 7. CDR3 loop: CASSLLPSGRAHEQYF. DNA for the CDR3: TGTGCCAGCAGCTTATTACCTAGCGGGAGGGCCCACGAGCAGTACTTC.

The CDR3, as DNA: TGTGCCAGCAGCCATCCCGGGACAGTCTCGAACACCGGGGAGCTGTTTTTT. Its protein is CASSHPGTVSNTGELFF. V is TRBV3-1 and J is TRBJ2-2; 7 positions agree with TRBD1. Unmatched junction bases numbered 7, after V lost 3 bases and J lost 0 bases. This CDR3 comprises 17 residues. The germline V gene encodes CDR1 LGHDT and CDR2 YNNKEL (reference sequence).

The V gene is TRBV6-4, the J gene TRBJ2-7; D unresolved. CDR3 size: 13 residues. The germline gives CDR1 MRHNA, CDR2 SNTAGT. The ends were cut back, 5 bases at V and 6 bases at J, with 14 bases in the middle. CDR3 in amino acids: CASSTGPLFEQYV. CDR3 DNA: TGTGCCAGCAGTACTGGGCCTCTCTTCGAGCAGTACGTC.

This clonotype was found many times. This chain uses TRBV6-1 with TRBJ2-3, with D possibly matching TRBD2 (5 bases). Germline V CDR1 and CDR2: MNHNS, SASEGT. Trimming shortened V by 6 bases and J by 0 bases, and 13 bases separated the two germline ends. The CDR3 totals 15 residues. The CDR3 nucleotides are TGTGCCAGCAGCGGCGGAGGATTTAGCACAGATACGCAGTATTTT. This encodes CASSGGGFSTDTQYF.

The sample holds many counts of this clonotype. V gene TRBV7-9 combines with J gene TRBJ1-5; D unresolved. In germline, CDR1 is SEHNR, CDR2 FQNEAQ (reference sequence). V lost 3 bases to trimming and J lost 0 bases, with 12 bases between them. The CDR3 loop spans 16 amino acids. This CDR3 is CASSFAALNSNQPQHF. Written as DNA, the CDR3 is TGTGCCAGCAGCTTCGCCGCTCTCAATAGCAATCAGCCCCAGCATTTT.

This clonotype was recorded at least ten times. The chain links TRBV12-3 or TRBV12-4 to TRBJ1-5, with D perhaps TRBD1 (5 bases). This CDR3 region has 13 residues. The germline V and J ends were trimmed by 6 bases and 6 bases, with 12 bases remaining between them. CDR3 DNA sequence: TGTGCCAGCAGCCCCGGGGGTGCTCAGCCCCAGCATTTT. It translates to CASSPGGAQPQHF.

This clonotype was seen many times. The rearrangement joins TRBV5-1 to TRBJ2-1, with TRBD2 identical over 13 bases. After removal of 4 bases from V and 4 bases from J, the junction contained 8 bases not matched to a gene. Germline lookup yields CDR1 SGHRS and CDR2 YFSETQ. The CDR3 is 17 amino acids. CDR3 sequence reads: CASSPGLAGVRYNEQFF. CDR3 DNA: TGCGCCAGCAGCCCTGGACTAGCGGGAGTTCGTTACAATGAGCAGTTCTTC. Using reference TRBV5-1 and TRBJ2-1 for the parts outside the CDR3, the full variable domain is KAGVTQTPRYLIKTRGQQVTLSCSPISGHRSVSWYQQTPGQGLQFLFEYFSETQRNKGNFPGRFSGRQFSNSRSEMNVSTLELGDSALYLCASSPGLAGVRYNEQFFGPGTRLTVL.

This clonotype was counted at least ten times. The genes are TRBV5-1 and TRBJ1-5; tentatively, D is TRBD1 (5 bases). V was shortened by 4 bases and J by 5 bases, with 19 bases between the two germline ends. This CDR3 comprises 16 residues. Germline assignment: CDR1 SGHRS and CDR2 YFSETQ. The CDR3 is CASSLGWGNTDQPQHF. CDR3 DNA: TGCGCCAGCAGCCTGGGGTGGGGGAATACCGATCAGCCCCAGCATTTT.

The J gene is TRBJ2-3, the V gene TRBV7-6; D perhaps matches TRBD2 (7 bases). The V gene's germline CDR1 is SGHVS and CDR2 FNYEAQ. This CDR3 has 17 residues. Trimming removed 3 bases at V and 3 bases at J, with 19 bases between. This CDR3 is CASSFVDPGEGTDTQYF. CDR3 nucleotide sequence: TGTGCCAGCAGCTTCGTTGACCCAGGGGAGGGTACAGATACGCAGTATTTT.

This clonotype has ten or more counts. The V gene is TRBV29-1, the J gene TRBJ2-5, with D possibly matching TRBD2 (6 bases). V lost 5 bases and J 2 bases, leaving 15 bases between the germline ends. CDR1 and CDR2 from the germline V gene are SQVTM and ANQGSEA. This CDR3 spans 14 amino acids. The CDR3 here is CSVYAGRKQETQYF. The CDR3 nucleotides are TGCAGCGTTTACGCGGGGCGGAAACAAGAGACCCAGTACTTC.

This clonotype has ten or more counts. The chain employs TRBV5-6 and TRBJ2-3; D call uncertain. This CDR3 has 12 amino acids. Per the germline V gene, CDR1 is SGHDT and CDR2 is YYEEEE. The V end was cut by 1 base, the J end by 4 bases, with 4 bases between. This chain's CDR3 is CASSLKPDTQYF. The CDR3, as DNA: TGTGCCAGCAGCTTGAAGCCAGATACGCAGTATTTT.